This T cell receptor beta chain derives from a study of blood T cell repertoires in COVID-19. With 7 bases clipped from V and 9 bases from J, the junction kept 6 bases outside the gene matches. Germline V CDR1 and CDR2: MDHEN, SYDVKM. The CDR3 contains 12 residues. Measured with immunoSEQ multiplex PCR; TCRdb has only the in-frame clones, and not every one. The repertoire includes about 110,000 clones, about 85% of them detected once, and roughly 1.4% sits in the top ten. Material for sequencing was peripheral blood. The rearrangement links TRBV28 to TRBJ2-1; TRBD2 aligns across 7 bases. This TCR was sampled from a man aged 35 to 55 with acute or convalescent COVID-19. The CDR3 sequence: CASTSGIGEQFF. The CDR3 DNA follows: TGTGCCAGCACCAGCGGGATCGGTGAGCAGTTCTTC.